Listed below are T cell receptor beta chains from one sample, sequenced in a study of identical twins. TCRdb reprocessed the 5' RACE reads with MiXCR, giving one entry per CDR3 protein. Here the sample spans more than 600,000 distinct CDR3 sequences, 15% to 20% being singletons. These data are also associated with another study on T cells expressing NK-cell markers.

The specimen sequenced was PBMCs. The origin of the receptors is a woman aged 18-35 years in good health. Both conserved end residues are part of each CDR3. D genes are given only for firm matches. The size entry is marked missing in some rows and otherwise reads once, few, many or a size class.

>TRBV7-6|few|TRBJ2-3|14|TRBD1
TGTGCCAGCACCCAGGGGGCTAGCACAGATACGCAGTATTTT
CASTQGASTDTQYF
>TRBV5-1|-|TRBJ2-2|14|TRBD2
TGCGCCAGCACAGCGGGGACGAACACCGGGGAGCTGTTTTTT
CASTAGTNTGELFF
>TRBV7-6|few|TRBJ2-3|17|TRBD2
TGTGCCAGCAGCTTAGGGCTAGCGGGAGATGTCACAGATACGCAGTATTTT
CASSLGLAGDVTDTQYF
>TRBV11-2|-|TRBJ2-3|13|-
TGTGCCAGCAGCTCGGGACCCACAGATACGCAGTATTTT
CASSSGPTDTQYF
>TRBV20-1|-|TRBJ2-3|14|-
TGCAGTGCTAGATCTAGAATAGATTGGGATACGCAGTATTTT
CSARSRIDWDTQYF
>TRBV10-1|-|TRBJ2-2|15|-
TGCGCCAGCAGTGAGGACAGCCCGAACACCGGGGAGCTGTTTTTT
CASSEDSPNTGELFF
>TRBV9|-|TRBJ2-7|15|-
TGTGCCAGCAGCGGAAGGGGGGATAGCTCCTACGAGCAGTACTTC
CASSGRGDSSYEQYF
>TRBV7-9|-|TRBJ1-1|15|-
TGTGCCAGCAGCTTAATGGGGGAAGGAGGCACTGAAGCTTTCTTT
CASSLMGEGGTEAFF
>TRBV20-1|many|TRBJ2-7|15|TRBD2
TGCAGTGCTCTCCGAGGACTAGCGGGGCCCTACGAGCAGTACTTC
CSALRGLAGPYEQYF
>TRBV10-1|-|TRBJ2-1|13|-
TGCGCCAGCAGTAAAATAGGCAACCATGAGCAGTTCTTC
CASSKIGNHEQFF
>TRBV20-1|-|TRBJ2-7|13|-
TGCAGTGCTAGAGGGGTTTCAATCTACGAGCAGTACTTC
CSARGVSIYEQYF
>TRBV2|-|TRBJ2-1|15|-
TGTGCCAGCAATTTCTGGGGGGGCCTTAAAGATGAGCAGTTCTTC
CASNFWGGLKDEQFF
>TRBV20-1|few|TRBJ2-1|11|TRBD2
TGCAGTGCTAGAGTGGCGGGAGGGCCGTTCTTC
CSARVAGGPFF
>TRBV29-1|few|TRBJ1-1|13|-
TGCAGCTCTTCCCTAGGGGGTGGGACTGAAGCTTTCTTT
CSSSLGGGTEAFF
>TRBV20-1|few|TRBJ2-2|15|TRBD1
TGCAGTGCTCCGAGGCAGGGGGCGCGGACCGGGGAGCTGTTTTTT
CSAPRQGARTGELFF
>TRBV20-1|-|TRBJ2-2|13|TRBD2
TGCAGTGCCCCTACGGGGGGTCCCGGGGAGCTGTTTTTT
CSAPTGGPGELFF
>TRBV2|many|TRBJ2-7|13|TRBD1
TGTGCCAGCACCGTAGGGGACAGCTACGAGCAGTACTTC
CASTVGDSYEQYF
>TRBV12-3/TRBV12-4|few|TRBJ2-2|15|-
TGTGCCAGCAGCCATGGGACTGCGATCACCGGGGAGCTGTTTTTT
CASSHGTAITGELFF
>TRBV7-2|-|TRBJ1-1|15|-
TGTGCCAGCAGCTTAGTTGGAGGGACTCTAATTTTGGCTTTCTTT
CASSLVGGTLILAFF
>TRBV2|few|TRBJ2-4|12|-
TGTGCCAGCAGTGCCCACAGGGACCTTCAGTACTTC
CASSAHRDLQYF
>TRBV30|few|TRBJ1-2|14|-
TGTGCCTGGAGTGTGAGTGGTCCATACTATGGCTACACCTTC
CAWSVSGPYYGYTF
>TRBV12-3/TRBV12-4|-|TRBJ2-3|14|-
TGTGCCAGCAGTCCGACCGACTGGCCAGATACGCAGTATTTT
CASSPTDWPDTQYF